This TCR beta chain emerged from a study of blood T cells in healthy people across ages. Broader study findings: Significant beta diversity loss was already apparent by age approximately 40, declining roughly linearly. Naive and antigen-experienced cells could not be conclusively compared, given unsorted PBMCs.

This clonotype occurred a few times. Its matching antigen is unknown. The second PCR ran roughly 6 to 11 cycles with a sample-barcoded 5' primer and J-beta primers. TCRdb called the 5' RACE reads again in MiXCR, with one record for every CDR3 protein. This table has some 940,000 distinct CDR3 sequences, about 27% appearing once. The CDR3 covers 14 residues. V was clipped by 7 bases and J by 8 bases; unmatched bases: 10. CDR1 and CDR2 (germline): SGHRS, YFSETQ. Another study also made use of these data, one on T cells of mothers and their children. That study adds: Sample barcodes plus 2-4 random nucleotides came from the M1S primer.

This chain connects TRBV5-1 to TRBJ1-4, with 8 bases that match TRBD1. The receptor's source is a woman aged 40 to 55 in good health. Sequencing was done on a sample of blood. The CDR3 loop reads CASAQTGVEEKLFF. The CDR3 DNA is TGCGCCAGCGCCCAGACAGGGGTAGAAGAAAAACTGTTTTTT.